This T cell receptor beta chain was sequenced during a study of OX40 agonist ivuxolimab in advanced cancers. The study, taken as a whole, reports: Some of the nonresponding patients also showed low levels of normalized T-cell clonal expansion.

Sequencing was performed with immunoSEQ multiplex PCR; in TCRdb, only in-frame clones are kept and a portion is missing. Of about 47,000 clones in the sample, roughly 85% were seen once. Concerning this clone itself: Antigen: not known.

The CDR3 length is 16 residues. Germline loops: CDR1 MGHRA, CDR2 YSYEKL. V was clipped by 3 bases and J by 5 bases; unmatched bases: 9. The clonotype originates from an adult with an advanced solid tumor such as melanoma, head and neck, liver or kidney cancer. The V and J genes are TRBV4-1 and TRBJ1-2; 10 positions match TRBD1. The sequencing used CD4+ or CD8+ T cells sorted from blood, collected in a trial of the OX40 agonist ivuxolimab. Written as DNA, the CDR3 is TGCGCCAGCAGCCAGGCTCTCCGGGACAGGGGTTATGGCTACACCTTC. It yields the protein CASSQALRDRGYGYTF.